Listed below are T cell receptor beta chains from one sample, sequenced in a study of T cells in Graves' hyperthyroidism and ophthalmopathy. Each CDR3 protein is one row after TCRdb ran MiXCR on the multiplex PCR reads. The data hold about 270,000 distinct CDR3 sequences, with roughly 22% observed a single time. The sequencing input was blood. These receptors originate from a man aged 25-45 years with Graves' ophthalmopathy. The CDR3 runs from the conserved cysteine through the conserved F or W.

j_call: TRBJ1-1; v_call: TRBV14; cdr3_aa: CASSPIGTGMNTEAFF
j_call: TRBJ2-7; v_call: TRBV5-1; cdr3_aa: CASSSLWPPPYEQYF
j_call: TRBJ2-7; v_call: TRBV20-1; cdr3_aa: CSATRTSGSIEQYF
j_call: TRBJ2-3; v_call: TRBV7-9; cdr3_aa: CASSLGGVSYGDTQYF
j_call: TRBJ1-2; v_call: TRBV6-1; cdr3_aa: CASRTPGVGGYGYTF
j_call: TRBJ1-4; v_call: TRBV5-1; cdr3_aa: CASSLGSGGRSEKLFF
j_call: TRBJ2-7; v_call: TRBV7-9; cdr3_aa: CASSLLVAGGSSYEQYF
j_call: TRBJ2-3; v_call: TRBV20-1; cdr3_aa: CSASRGLAGVADTQYF
j_call: TRBJ2-1; v_call: TRBV15; cdr3_aa: CATSRGLGGAGGPFEQFF
j_call: TRBJ2-1; v_call: TRBV2; cdr3_aa: CASRAGSEQFF
j_call: TRBJ1-3; v_call: TRBV20-1; cdr3_aa: CSASHTGGSHSGNTIYF
j_call: TRBJ2-7; v_call: TRBV6-2/TRBV6-3; cdr3_aa: CASSSPSGKRSEQYF
j_call: TRBJ1-1; v_call: TRBV20-1; cdr3_aa: CSARFGTEAFF
j_call: TRBJ1-4; v_call: TRBV30; cdr3_aa: CAWGGEANEKLFF
j_call: TRBJ1-2; v_call: TRBV18; cdr3_aa: CASQKTGTTNYGYTF
j_call: TRBJ2-3; v_call: TRBV5-1; cdr3_aa: CASSLDSGRSDTQYF
j_call: TRBJ2-7; v_call: TRBV10-3; cdr3_aa: CAISDPGKGTGREQYF
j_call: TRBJ1-5; v_call: TRBV15; cdr3_aa: CATSRDKGQHQHF
j_call: TRBJ2-2; v_call: TRBV12-3/TRBV12-4; cdr3_aa: CASRPGGVNTGELFF
j_call: TRBJ2-7; v_call: TRBV20-1; cdr3_aa: CSAREEGWEQYF
j_call: TRBJ2-2; v_call: TRBV2; cdr3_aa: CASRTSGNTGELFF
j_call: TRBJ2-7; v_call: TRBV28; cdr3_aa: CASSQGLAGGPPYEQYF
j_call: TRBJ2-1; v_call: TRBV5-1; cdr3_aa: CASSWGQGGNEQFF
j_call: TRBJ2-7; v_call: TRBV19; cdr3_aa: CASRDGGTYEQYF
j_call: TRBJ2-1; v_call: TRBV2; cdr3_aa: CASSPQGGHLYNEQFF
j_call: TRBJ1-1; v_call: TRBV15; cdr3_aa: CATSREGQASTKHTEAFF
j_call: TRBJ1-1; v_call: TRBV25-1; cdr3_aa: CASGPGGLDTEAFF
j_call: TRBJ2-7; v_call: TRBV11-2; cdr3_aa: CASSMQGYEQYF
j_call: TRBJ2-7; v_call: TRBV12-3/TRBV12-4; cdr3_aa: CASSSLEGPSDYEQYF